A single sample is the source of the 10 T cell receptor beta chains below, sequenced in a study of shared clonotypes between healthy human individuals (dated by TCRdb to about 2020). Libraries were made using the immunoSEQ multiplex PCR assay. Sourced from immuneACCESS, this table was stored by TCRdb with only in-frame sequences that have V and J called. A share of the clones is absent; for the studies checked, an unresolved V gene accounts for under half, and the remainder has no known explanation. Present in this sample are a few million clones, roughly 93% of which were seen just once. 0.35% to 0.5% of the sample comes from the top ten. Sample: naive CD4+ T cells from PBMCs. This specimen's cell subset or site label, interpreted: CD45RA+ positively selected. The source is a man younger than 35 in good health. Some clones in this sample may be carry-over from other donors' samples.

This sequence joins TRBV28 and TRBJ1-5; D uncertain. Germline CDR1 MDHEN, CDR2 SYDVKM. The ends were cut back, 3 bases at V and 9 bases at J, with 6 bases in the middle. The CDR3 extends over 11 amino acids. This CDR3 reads CASSLAAPQHF. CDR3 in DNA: TGTGCCAGCAGTTTGGCGGCGCCCCAGCATTTT.

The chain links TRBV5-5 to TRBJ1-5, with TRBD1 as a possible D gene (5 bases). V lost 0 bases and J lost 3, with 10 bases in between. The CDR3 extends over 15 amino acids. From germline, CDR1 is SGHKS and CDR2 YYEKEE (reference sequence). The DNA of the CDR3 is TGTGCCAGCAGCTTGGGGGGACCGGTCAATCAGCCCCAGCATTTT. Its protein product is CASSLGGPVNQPQHF.

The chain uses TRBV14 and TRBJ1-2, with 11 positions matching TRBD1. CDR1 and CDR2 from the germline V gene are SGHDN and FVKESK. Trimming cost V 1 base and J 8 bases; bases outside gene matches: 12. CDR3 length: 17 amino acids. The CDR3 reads CASSQVSGQGAFRGYTF. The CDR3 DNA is TGTGCCAGCAGCCAAGTGTCTGGACAGGGGGCGTTTCGAGGCTACACCTTC.

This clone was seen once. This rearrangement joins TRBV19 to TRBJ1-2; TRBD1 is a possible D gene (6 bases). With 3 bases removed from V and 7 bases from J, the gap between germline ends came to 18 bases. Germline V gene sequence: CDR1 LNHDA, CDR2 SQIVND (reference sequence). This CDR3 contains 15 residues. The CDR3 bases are TGTGCCAGTAGTATGTACGGGGGCGCGGATTCTGGCTACACCTTC. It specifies CASSMYGGADSGYTF. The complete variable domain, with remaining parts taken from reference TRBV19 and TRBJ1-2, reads DGGITQSPKYLFRKEGQNVTLSCEQNLNHDAMYWYRQDPGQGLRLIYYSQIVNDFQKGDIAEGYSVSREKKESFPLTVTSAQKNPTAFYLCASSMYGGADSGYTFGSGTRLTVV.

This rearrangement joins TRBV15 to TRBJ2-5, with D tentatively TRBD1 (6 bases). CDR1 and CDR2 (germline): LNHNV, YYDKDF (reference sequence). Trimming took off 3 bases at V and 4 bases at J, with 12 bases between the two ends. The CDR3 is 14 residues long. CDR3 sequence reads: CATSRAGVRETQYF. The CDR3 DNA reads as TGTGCCACCAGCAGGGCAGGGGTTCGAGAGACCCAGTACTTC.

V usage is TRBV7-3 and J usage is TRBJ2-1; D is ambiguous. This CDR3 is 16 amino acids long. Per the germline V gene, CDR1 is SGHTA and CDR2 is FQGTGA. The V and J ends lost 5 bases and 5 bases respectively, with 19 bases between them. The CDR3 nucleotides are TGTGCCAGCAGCACGGTCGCCGACCCAGGAAACAATGAGCAGTTCTTC. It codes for CASSTVADPGNNEQFF.

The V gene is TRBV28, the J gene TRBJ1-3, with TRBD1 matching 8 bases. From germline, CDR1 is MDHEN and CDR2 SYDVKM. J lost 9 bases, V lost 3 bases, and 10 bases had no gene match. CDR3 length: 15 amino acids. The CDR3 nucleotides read TGTGCCAGCAGTTTGGCTCGGACAGGGTACGGCACCATATATTTT. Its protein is CASSLARTGYGTIYF.

CDR3 sequence reads: CASTSQSGSSGNTIYF. CDR3 DNA: TGTGCCAGCACCTCTCAGTCAGGCTCCTCTGGAAACACCATATATTTT. The V gene is TRBV28, the J gene TRBJ1-3; no definite D call. CDR3 length: 16 residues. The V gene lost 7 bases and the J gene lost 0 bases, with 16 bases spanning the gap. Germline V lookup: CDR1 MDHEN, CDR2 SYDVKM.

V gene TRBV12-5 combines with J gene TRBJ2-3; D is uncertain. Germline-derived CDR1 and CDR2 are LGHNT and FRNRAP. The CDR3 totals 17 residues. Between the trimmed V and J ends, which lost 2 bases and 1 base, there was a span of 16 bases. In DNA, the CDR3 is TGTGCTAGTGGTTTGTCCGACTCGACCTCTCGCACAGATACGCAGTATTTT. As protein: CASGLSDSTSRTDTQYF.

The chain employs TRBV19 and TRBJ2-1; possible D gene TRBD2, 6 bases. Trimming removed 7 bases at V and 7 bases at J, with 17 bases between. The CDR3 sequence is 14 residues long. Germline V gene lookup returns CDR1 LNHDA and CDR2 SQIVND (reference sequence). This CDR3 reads CASTSWRDRNEQFF. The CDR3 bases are TGTGCCAGTACCTCGTGGCGGGATCGGAATGAGCAGTTCTTC. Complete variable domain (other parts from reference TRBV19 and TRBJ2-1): DGGITQSPKYLFRKEGQNVTLSCEQNLNHDAMYWYRQDPGQGLRLIYYSQIVNDFQKGDIAEGYSVSREKKESFPLTVTSAQKNPTAFYLCASTSWRDRNEQFFGPGTRLTVL.